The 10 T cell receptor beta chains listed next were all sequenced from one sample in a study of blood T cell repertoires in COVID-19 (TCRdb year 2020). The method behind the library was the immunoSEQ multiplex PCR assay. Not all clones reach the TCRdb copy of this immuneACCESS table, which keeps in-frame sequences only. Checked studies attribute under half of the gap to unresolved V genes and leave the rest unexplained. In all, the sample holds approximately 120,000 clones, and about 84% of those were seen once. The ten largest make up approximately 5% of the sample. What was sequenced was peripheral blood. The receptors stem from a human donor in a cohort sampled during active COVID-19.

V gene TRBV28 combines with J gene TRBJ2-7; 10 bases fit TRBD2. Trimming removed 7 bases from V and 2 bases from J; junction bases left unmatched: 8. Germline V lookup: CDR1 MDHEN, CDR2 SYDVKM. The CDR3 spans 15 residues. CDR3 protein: CASTTWTSGAYEQYF. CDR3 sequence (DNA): TGTGCCAGCACCACATGGACTAGCGGAGCCTACGAGCAGTACTTC.

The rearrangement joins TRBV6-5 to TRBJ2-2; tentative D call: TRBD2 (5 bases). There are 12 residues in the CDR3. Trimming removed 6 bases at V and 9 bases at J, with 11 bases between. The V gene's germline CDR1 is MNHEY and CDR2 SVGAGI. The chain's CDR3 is CASRHDGRELFF. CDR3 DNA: TGTGCCAGCAGACACGACGGGAGGGAGCTGTTTTTT.

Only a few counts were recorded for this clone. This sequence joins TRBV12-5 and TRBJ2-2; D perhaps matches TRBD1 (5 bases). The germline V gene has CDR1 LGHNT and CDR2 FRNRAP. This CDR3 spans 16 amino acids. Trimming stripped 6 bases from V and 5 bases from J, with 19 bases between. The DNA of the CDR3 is TGTGCTAGTGGGCTGCAGGGATTATCGGTTACCGGGGAGCTGTTTTTT. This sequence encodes CASGLQGLSVTGELFF.

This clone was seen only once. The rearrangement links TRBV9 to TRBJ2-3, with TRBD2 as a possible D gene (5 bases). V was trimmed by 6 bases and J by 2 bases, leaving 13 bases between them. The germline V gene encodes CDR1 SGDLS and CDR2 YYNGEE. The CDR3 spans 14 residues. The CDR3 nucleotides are TGTGCCAGCACCCTCGGAGGTGTCACAGATACGCAGTATTTT. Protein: CASTLGGVTDTQYF.

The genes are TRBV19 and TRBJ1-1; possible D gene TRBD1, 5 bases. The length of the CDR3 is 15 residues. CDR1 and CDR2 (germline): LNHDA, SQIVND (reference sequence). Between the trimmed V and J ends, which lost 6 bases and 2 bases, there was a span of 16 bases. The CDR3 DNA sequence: TGTGCCAGTAGCGACCGGGGGGAGGGCAACACTGAAGCTTTCTTT. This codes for CASSDRGEGNTEAFF.

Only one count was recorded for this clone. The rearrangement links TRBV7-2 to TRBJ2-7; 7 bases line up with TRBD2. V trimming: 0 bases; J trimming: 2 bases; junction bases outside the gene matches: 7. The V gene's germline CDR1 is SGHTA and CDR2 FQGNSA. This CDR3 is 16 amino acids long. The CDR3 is CASSLAEASGPYEQYF. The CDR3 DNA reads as TGTGCCAGCAGCTTAGCGGAAGCTAGCGGCCCCTACGAGCAGTACTTC.

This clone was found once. CDR3 region: CASRRLGARTDTQYF. The DNA of the CDR3 is TGCGCCAGCAGACGTTTGGGGGCCCGAACAGATACGCAGTATTTT. The chain combines TRBV5-1 with TRBJ2-3; D is perhaps TRBD1 (6 bases). In germline, CDR1 is SGHRS, CDR2 YFSETQ. Deletions cut 5 bases from V and 3 bases from J, with 16 bases between. The CDR3 length is 15 residues. Full variable domain (missing parts from reference TRBV5-1 and TRBJ2-3): KAGVTQTPRYLIKTRGQQVTLSCSPISGHRSVSWYQQTPGQGLQFLFEYFSETQRNKGNFPGRFSGRQFSNSRSEMNVSTLELGDSALYLCASRRLGARTDTQYFGPGTRLTVL.

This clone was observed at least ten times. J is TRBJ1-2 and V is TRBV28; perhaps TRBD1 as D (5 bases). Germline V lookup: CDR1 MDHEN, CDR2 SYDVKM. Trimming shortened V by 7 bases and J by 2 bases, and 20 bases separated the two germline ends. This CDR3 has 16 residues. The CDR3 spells CASTSGFDPSNYGYTF. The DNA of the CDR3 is TGTGCCAGCACCTCAGGGTTCGATCCATCCAACTATGGCTACACCTTC.

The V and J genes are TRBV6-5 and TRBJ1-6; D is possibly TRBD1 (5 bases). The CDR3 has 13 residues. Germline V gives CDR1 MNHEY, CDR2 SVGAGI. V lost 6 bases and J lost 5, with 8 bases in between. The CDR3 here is CASRDRDNSPLHF. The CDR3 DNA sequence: TGTGCCAGCAGAGACAGAGATAATTCACCCCTCCACTTT.

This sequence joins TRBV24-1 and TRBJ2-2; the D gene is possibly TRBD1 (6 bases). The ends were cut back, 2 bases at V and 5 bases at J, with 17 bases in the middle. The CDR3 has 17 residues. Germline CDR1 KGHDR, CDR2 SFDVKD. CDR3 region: CATSDSRWGRGTGELFF. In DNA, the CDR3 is TGTGCCACCAGTGATTCCCGGTGGGGCAGGGGAACCGGGGAGCTGTTTTTT.